The TCR beta chain under discussion was sequenced for a study of untreated major depressive disorder. Study-wide points: CD4+ T cells from depressed patients used TRBV05-01 (Vbeta 5.1) more often than controls.

With respect to this clone: Its specificity is not known.

Roughly 27 ml of blood was drawn into EDTA tubes. The CDR3 extends over 13 amino acids. From germline, CDR1 is SGHVS and CDR2 FQNEAQ. Trimming took off 4 bases at V and 14 bases at J, with 15 bases between the two ends. Method: immunoSEQ multiplex PCR; TCRdb's copy keeps in-frame clones and lacks some. The table includes about 27,000 clones, 91% detected once. The J gene is TRBJ1-6, the V gene TRBV7-8; the D gene is possibly TRBD1 (5 bases). The sequenced sample consisted of CD4+ T cells from PBMCs. The TCR sequence derives from a woman in her thirties with major depressive disorder. The DNA of the CDR3 is TGTGCCAGCAGCTCCCAAGTGGGGCTGACCCTCCACTTT. It is translated as CASSSQVGLTLHF.